The present T cell receptor beta chain was sequenced within a study of cytomegalovirus exposure and HLA in healthy donors. PCR employed 60 Vbeta and 13 Jbeta primers. Assay: immunoSEQ multiplex PCR; the TCRdb copy retains only in-frame clones and omits some. The sample's table shows 100,000 to 150,000 clones. Germline V lookup: CDR1 GTSNPN, CDR2 SVGIG (reference sequence). The V end was cut by 1 base, the J end by 3 bases, with 5 bases between. The CDR3 covers 12 residues. The receptor was derived from a man between 18 and 29 years old in good health and CMV-seronegative. V and J are TRBV30 and TRBJ2-3; unclear D gene. The sequencing input was PBMCs. CDR3 protein: CAWSDGTDTQYF. The DNA of the CDR3 is TGTGCCTGGAGTGACGGGACAGATACGCAGTATTTT.